The entry below gives a single T cell receptor (beta chain) sequence along with its context. The data were taken from a study of blood T cell repertoires in COVID-19. Overall study context: The United States, Italy and Spain provided the acute and convalescent COVID-19 samples. The cDNA or gDNA used as material had been derived from T cells, B-cell-depleted T cells, or PBMCs.

Trimming took 2 bases from V and 5 from J; bases not matched to a gene: 6. The CDR3 contains 15 residues. CDR1 is SGHTA, CDR2 FQGNSA, per germline. Source study methods: Estimation of nucleated cell counts relied on the amplification of reference gene primers. The method was immunoSEQ multiplex PCR; TCRdb's version includes in-frame clones alone and lacks a portion of them. That table is the source of V, J and clone size, and D and trimming were worked out from the DNA. The sample consists of about 50,000 clones, about 90% of them appearing once. While infection was still active, Seattle patients were enrolled and then followed longitudinally.

The receptor's source is a woman older than 75 with COVID-19, enrolled during active disease. The V and J genes are TRBV7-2 and TRBJ2-5; 9 bases line up with TRBD2. The source material was peripheral blood. The CDR3 is CASSLLAGAAETQYF. Here the CDR3 DNA reads TGTGCCAGCAGCTTATTAGCGGGAGCGGCGGAGACCCAGTACTTC.